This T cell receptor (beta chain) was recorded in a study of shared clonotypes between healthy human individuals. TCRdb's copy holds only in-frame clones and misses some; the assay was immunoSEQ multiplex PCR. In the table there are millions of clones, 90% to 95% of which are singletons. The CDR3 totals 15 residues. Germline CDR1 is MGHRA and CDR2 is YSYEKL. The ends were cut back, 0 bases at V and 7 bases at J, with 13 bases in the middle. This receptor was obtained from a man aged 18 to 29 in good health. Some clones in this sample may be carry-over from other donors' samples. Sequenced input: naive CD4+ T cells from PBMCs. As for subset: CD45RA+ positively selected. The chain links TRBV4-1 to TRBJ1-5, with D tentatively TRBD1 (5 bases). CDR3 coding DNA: TGCGCCAGCAGCCAAGATCGGGGCAGGGCCCAGCCCCAGCATTTT. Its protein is CASSQDRGRAQPQHF.